Below, 3 T cell receptor beta chains from the same sample are listed, as sequenced in a study of shared clonotypes between healthy human individuals. Generated by immunoSEQ multiplex PCR, the TCRdb table keeps only in-frame clones and is missing some. This repertoire shows fewer than 2.5 million clones, roughly 93% found once; its top ten account for 0.36%. The sequencing sample was made of naive CD4+ T cells from PBMCs. The subset was: CD45RA+ positively selected. The receptors originated from a man aged 18 to 29 in good health. Some clones in this sample may be carry-over from other donors' samples.

The CDR3 spells CASSRLPTNEKLFF. In DNA, the CDR3 is TGTGCCAGCAGTCGACTCCCAACTAATGAAAAACTGTTTTTT. The chain carries TRBV28 and TRBJ1-4; D not resolved. The V end lost 5 bases, the J end lost 0 bases, and 7 bases lay between the germline ends. Germline CDR1 MDHEN, CDR2 SYDVKM. This CDR3 is built from 14 residues.

The genes are TRBV5-4 and TRBJ1-1; D not certain. Germline V gene data show CDR1 as SGHNT and CDR2 as YYREEE (reference sequence). This CDR3 contains 16 residues. V was trimmed by 0 bases and J by 1 base, leaving 13 bases between them. CDR3 loop: CASSLARDRGNTEAFF. CDR3 coding DNA: TGTGCCAGCAGCTTGGCGAGGGATCGGGGGAACACTGAAGCTTTCTTT.

The J gene is TRBJ2-1, the V gene TRBV18; 11 bases are a match to TRBD2. CDR1 is KGHSH and CDR2 is LQKENI in the germline V gene. CDR3 length: 17 residues. Trimming cost V 0 bases and J 11 bases; bases outside gene matches: 12. The chain's CDR3 is CASSPPGVAGGPGKQFF. The CDR3 DNA sequence: TGTGCCAGCTCACCACCGGGCGTAGCGGGAGGGCCGGGAAAGCAGTTCTTC.